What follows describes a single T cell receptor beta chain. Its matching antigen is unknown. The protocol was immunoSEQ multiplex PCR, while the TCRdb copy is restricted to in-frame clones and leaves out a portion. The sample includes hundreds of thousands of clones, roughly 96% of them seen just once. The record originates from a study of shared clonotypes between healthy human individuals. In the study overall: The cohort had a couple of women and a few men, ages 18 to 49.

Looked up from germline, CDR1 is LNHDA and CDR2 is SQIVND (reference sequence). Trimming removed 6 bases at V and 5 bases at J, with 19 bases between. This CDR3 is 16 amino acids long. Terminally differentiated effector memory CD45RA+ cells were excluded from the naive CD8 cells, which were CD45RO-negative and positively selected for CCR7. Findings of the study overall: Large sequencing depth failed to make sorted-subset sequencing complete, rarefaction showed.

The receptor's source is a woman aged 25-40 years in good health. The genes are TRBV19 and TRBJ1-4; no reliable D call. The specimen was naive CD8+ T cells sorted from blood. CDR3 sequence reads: CASRNPGGSRNEKLFF. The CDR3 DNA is TGTGCCAGTAGAAACCCTGGAGGCAGTAGGAATGAAAAACTGTTTTTT.